One sample yielded the 29 T cell receptor beta chains listed below, sequenced in a study of human T cells and chemical hapten exposure. TCRdb re-derived calls from the 5' RACE reads in MiXCR, one entry per CDR3 protein. The sample holds roughly 81,000 distinct CDR3 sequences, roughly 8.4% seen once. Unfractionated whole blood was the source from which total RNA was extracted. These receptors were collected from a male donor in good health.

A single count supports this clonotype. The chain uses TRBV20-1 and TRBJ1-2, with TRBD1 matching 9 bases. Germline V lookup: CDR1 DFQATT, CDR2 SNEGSKA (reference sequence). Unmatched junction bases numbered 6, after V lost 4 bases and J lost 3 bases. The CDR3 loop spans 14 amino acids. The CDR3 DNA follows: TGCAGTGCTACGGGACAGGGTCAGGACTATGGCTACACCTTC. It codes for CSATGQGQDYGYTF.

At least ten counts were recorded for this clonotype. The CDR3 coding sequence is TGCGCCAGCAGTAGCTACCCCGAAGATACGCAGTATTTT. Protein: CASSSYPEDTQYF. The rearrangement joins TRBV5-1 to TRBJ2-3, with no clear D. V dropped 5 bases and J dropped 5 bases, with 12 bases sitting between them. Looked up from germline, CDR1 is SGHRS and CDR2 is YFSETQ. The CDR3 totals 13 residues.

This clonotype was recorded a few times. V and J are TRBV12-3 or TRBV12-4 and TRBJ1-1; no reliable D call. The germline V and J ends were trimmed by 3 bases and 1 base, with 6 bases remaining between them. This CDR3 has 13 amino acids. CDR3 protein: CASSLNRNTEAFF. The CDR3 DNA is TGTGCCAGCAGTTTGAACAGGAACACTGAAGCTTTCTTT.

This clonotype was seen at least ten times. The chain uses TRBV20-1 and TRBJ2-7; 8 positions match TRBD2. There are 12 residues in the CDR3. V was clipped by 6 bases and J by 4 bases; unmatched bases: 5. Germline CDR1 is DFQATT and CDR2 is SNEGSKA (reference sequence). In DNA form, the CDR3 reads TGCAGTGCGCATAGCGGGAATTACGAGCAGTACTTC. It yields the protein CSAHSGNYEQYF.

This clonotype occurred many times. The chain couples TRBV6-2 or TRBV6-3 to TRBJ1-2; the match to TRBD1 covers 7 bases. The CDR3 sequence is 15 residues long. V lost 5 bases to trimming and J lost 3 bases; unmatched junction nucleotides: 9. Germline CDR1 is MNHEY and CDR2 is SVGEGT. The CDR3 here is CASSNPTGTDYGYTF. CDR3 DNA sequence: TGTGCCAGCAGTAACCCGACCGGGACAGACTATGGCTACACCTTC.

This clonotype was seen many times. The rearrangement links TRBV6-1 to TRBJ2-1; D may be TRBD1 (5 bases). The germline gives CDR1 MNHNS, CDR2 SASEGT. CDR3 length: 12 amino acids. Trimming left V 4 bases short and J 7 bases short, with 8 bases between. CDR3 bases: TGTGCCAGCAGTGGGCAGGGTAATGAGCAGTTCTTC. Amino acid sequence: CASSGQGNEQFF.

This clonotype was seen a handful of times. The V and J genes are TRBV12-3 or TRBV12-4 and TRBJ1-2; D is unresolved. Trimming shortened V by 7 bases and J by 5 bases, and 11 bases separated the two germline ends. This CDR3 has 12 amino acids. DNA for the CDR3: TGTGCCAGCACCCTATTAGGGTATGGCTACACCTTC. Protein: CASTLLGYGYTF.

The V and J genes are TRBV5-6 and TRBJ2-7, with unresolved D. Germline V CDR1 and CDR2: SGHDT, YYEEEE. There are 14 residues in the CDR3. Trimming removed 0 bases at V and 3 bases at J, with 10 bases between. In nucleotides, the CDR3 is TGTGCCAGCAGCTTGGGCTTCGGCCTCTACGAGCAGTACTTC. This sequence encodes CASSLGFGLYEQYF.

V gene TRBV7-6 combines with J gene TRBJ2-7; the match to TRBD1 covers 9 bases. The junction had 10 bases not matched to a gene; V was cut back by 1 base and J by 3 bases. The germline gives CDR1 SGHVS, CDR2 FNYEAQ. This CDR3 comprises 17 residues. In DNA, the CDR3 is TGTGCCAGCAGCTTAGGGGCAGGACAGGGGAGGGTCTACGAGCAGTACTTC. This gives the protein CASSLGAGQGRVYEQYF.

The chain has TRBV4-1 and TRBJ1-5; D gene uncertain. The CDR3 sequence is 16 residues long. Trimming removed 1 base at V and 0 bases at J, with 10 bases between. Germline V gives CDR1 MGHRA, CDR2 YSYEKL. CDR3 protein: CASSQGETFSNQPQHF. Here the CDR3 DNA reads TGCGCCAGCAGCCAAGGTGAGACTTTTAGCAATCAGCCCCAGCATTTT.

This clonotype was observed many times. The chain is built from TRBV29-1 and TRBJ2-7, with 8 nucleotides matching TRBD1. The CDR3 runs 14 residues. The V gene's germline CDR1 is SQVTM and CDR2 ANQGSEA. The V segment lost 4 bases and the J segment 1 base; nucleotides outside the gene matches: 6. The CDR3 bases are TGCAGCGTTGCCCGTGGACAGGGTTCCTACGAGCAGTACTTC. Translated: CSVARGQGSYEQYF.

The chain joins TRBV5-4 to TRBJ1-6; no clear D gene. Per germline, CDR1 SGHNT and CDR2 YYREEE (reference sequence). CDR3 length: 14 residues. The germline V and J ends were trimmed by 0 bases and 7 bases, with 8 bases remaining between them. CDR3 amino acids: CASSLDPPNSPLHF. In DNA, the CDR3 is TGTGCCAGCAGCTTGGACCCGCCCAATTCACCCCTCCACTTT.

There are many counts of this clonotype. The rearrangement links TRBV27 to TRBJ1-1, with D possibly TRBD1 on 5 matching bases. CDR1 is MNHEY, CDR2 SMNVEV, per germline (reference sequence). The CDR3 length is 17 residues. V gave up 3 bases and J gave up 2 bases, with 19 bases separating them. CDR3 protein: CASSFKGWGSVNTEAFF. CDR3 coding DNA: TGTGCCAGCAGTTTCAAAGGATGGGGGTCCGTTAACACTGAAGCTTTCTTT.

This clonotype was seen a handful of times. This chain joins TRBV9 and TRBJ2-3, with TRBD2 matching 8 bases. Germline V CDR1 and CDR2: SGDLS, YYNGEE. V dropped 0 bases and J dropped 5; count of bases not matched to a gene: 5. CDR3 length: 15 residues. The CDR3 DNA sequence: TGTGCCAGCAGCGTAGACGGGGGGGGAGGAGATACGCAGTATTTT. Protein product: CASSVDGGGGDTQYF. Combining the CDR3 with reference TRBV9 and TRBJ2-3 gives the whole variable domain DSGVTQTPKHLITATGQRVTLRCSPRSGDLSVYWYQQSLDQGLQFLIQYYNGEERAKGNILERFSAQQFPDLHSELNLSSLELGDSALYFCASSVDGGGGDTQYFGPGTRLTVL.

This clonotype was seen just once. Being one base from a much bigger clone, this may be a read error. The chain links TRBV5-1 to TRBJ1-1, with 8 bases matching TRBD1. CDR3 size: 16 residues. With 6 bases clipped from V and 2 bases from J, the junction kept 12 bases outside the gene matches. CDR1 SGHRS and CDR2 YFSETQ come from the germline V gene. Here the CDR3 reads CASNPRMTGENTEAFF. CDR3 DNA: TGCGCCAGCAACCCACGGATGACAGGGGAAAACACTGAAGCTTTCTTT. The variable domain in full, completed from reference TRBV5-1 and TRBJ1-1, reads KAGVTQTPRYLIKTRGQQVTLSCSPISGHRSVSWYQQTPGQGLQFLFEYFSETQRNKGNFPGRFSGRQFSNSRSEMNVSTLELGDSALYLCASNPRMTGENTEAFFGQGTRLTVV.

At least ten counts were recorded for this clonotype. The rearrangement joins TRBV7-9 to TRBJ1-1, with a tentative D call TRBD1 (6 bases). This CDR3 has 15 amino acids. CDR1 and CDR2 from the germline V gene are SEHNR and FQNEAQ (reference sequence). Trimming stripped 5 bases from V and 5 bases from J, with 18 bases between. CDR3 DNA sequence: TGTGCCAGCAGCCCCCGACAGGACTCGAGGACTGAAGCTTTCTTT. Residues: CASSPRQDSRTEAFF.

This clonotype was detected ten times or more. J is TRBJ2-3 and V is TRBV7-9, with a possible D match to TRBD2 (5 bases). The V and J ends lost 5 bases and 2 bases respectively, with 11 bases between them. Germline V gives CDR1 SEHNR, CDR2 FQNEAQ (reference sequence). The CDR3 runs 14 residues. CDR3 loop: CASSPRLNTDTQYF. CDR3 nucleotides: TGTGCCAGCAGCCCCCGACTAAACACAGATACGCAGTATTTT. Looking up the rest from reference TRBV7-9 and TRBJ2-3 gives the full variable domain: DTGVSQNPRHKITKRGQNVTFRCDPISEHNRLYWYRQTLGQGPEFLTYFQNEAQLEKSRLLSDRFSAERPKGSFSTLEIQRTEQGDSAMYLCASSPRLNTDTQYFGPGTRLTVL.

This clonotype was recorded many times. This sequence joins TRBV7-9 and TRBJ2-3; 8 nucleotides line up with TRBD2. Germline CDR1 is SEHNR and CDR2 is FQNEAQ (reference sequence). Trimming cost V 4 bases and J 2 bases; bases outside gene matches: 8. The CDR3 consists of 16 residues. In nucleotides, the CDR3 is TGTGCCAGCAGCTCCCCCCTGCGGGAGGACACAGATACGCAGTATTTT. This encodes CASSSPLREDTDTQYF.

The J gene is TRBJ1-5, the V gene TRBV12-3 or TRBV12-4; no clear D. This CDR3 spans 12 amino acids. The germline V and J ends were trimmed by 3 bases and 7 bases, with 7 bases remaining between them. CDR3 residues: CASSFKGQPQHF. CDR3 bases: TGTGCCAGCAGTTTCAAGGGACAGCCCCAGCATTTT.

The chain couples TRBV4-3 to TRBJ1-6, with D unclear. V was trimmed by 0 bases and J by 8 bases, leaving 5 bases between them. The CDR3 is made up of 13 amino acids. The germline gives CDR1 LGHNA, CDR2 YSLEER. Here the CDR3 reads CASSQDWHSPLHF. CDR3 sequence (DNA): TGCGCCAGCAGCCAAGATTGGCATTCACCCCTCCACTTT.

This clonotype was detected ten times or more. The junction and the germline gene differ at one end; a read error may be behind it. This chain joins TRBV20-1 and TRBJ2-1, with 7 positions matching TRBD1. CDR1 is DFQATT and CDR2 is SNEGSKA in the germline V gene (reference sequence). CDR3 length: 14 amino acids. CDR3 sequence reads: CSARDPRQGPSMVF. CDR3 DNA sequence: TGCAGTGCTAGAGATCCCCGACAGGGCCCATCTATGGTCTTC.

This clonotype appeared many times. The chain is built from TRBV7-2 and TRBJ2-7; TRBD2 aligns across 11 bases. The CDR3 extends over 15 amino acids. Germline V CDR1 and CDR2: SGHTA, FQGNSA. V lost 5 bases, J lost 1 base, and 4 bases stayed unmatched. The CDR3 coding sequence is TGTGCCAGCAGCCCCGGGACTAGCGGTTCCTACGAGCAGTACTTC. This translates into CASSPGTSGSYEQYF.

This clonotype was observed many times. The CDR3 spells CASTSRDDSYEQYF. DNA for the CDR3: TGTGCCAGCACTTCTCGGGACGACTCCTACGAGCAGTACTTC. The V gene is TRBV12-3 or TRBV12-4, the J gene TRBJ2-7; D tentatively reads TRBD1 or TRBD2 (5 bases each). V was pared by 7 bases and J by 0 bases, with 13 bases between. This CDR3 contains 14 residues.

The sample holds a few counts of this clonotype. The rearrangement uses TRBV7-6 and TRBJ1-3; D is ambiguous. CDR1 and CDR2 (germline): SGHVS, FNYEAQ. CDR3 length equals 15 residues. The V gene lost 3 bases and the J gene lost 4 bases, with 13 bases spanning the gap. The CDR3 nucleotides are TGTGCCAGCAGCTTCAGCGGGGATACAGGAAACACCATATATTTT. Protein product: CASSFSGDTGNTIYF.

The sample holds a few counts of this clonotype. The rearrangement uses TRBV25-1 and TRBJ1-6; the match to TRBD1 covers 9 bases. CDR1 is MGHDK, CDR2 SYGVNS, per germline. V lost 2 bases, J lost 4 bases, and 3 bases stayed unmatched. This CDR3 contains 16 residues. The CDR3 loop is CASSERGTGYNSPLHF. CDR3 DNA: TGTGCCAGCAGTGAAAGAGGGACAGGGTATAATTCACCCCTCCACTTT.

The chain joins TRBV29-1 to TRBJ1-1; 9 bases align to TRBD1. This CDR3 is built from 16 residues. The germline CDR1 and CDR2 sequences are SQVTM and ANQGSEA. V gave up 4 bases and J gave up 0 bases; unmatched junction bases: 9. Here the CDR3 reads CSVGGEDRGVNTEAFF. The CDR3 DNA sequence: TGCAGCGTTGGGGGGGAGGACAGGGGCGTGAACACTGAAGCTTTCTTT.

This clonotype was seen only a few times. The chain couples TRBV20-1 to TRBJ2-2; D is undetermined. Trimming took 1 base from V and 8 from J, leaving 20 bases between them. CDR1 DFQATT and CDR2 SNEGSKA come from the germline V gene (reference sequence). This CDR3 spans 16 amino acids. The CDR3 here is CSARAMGTPRAGELFF. The DNA for the CDR3 is TGCAGTGCTAGAGCGATGGGCACCCCTAGAGCGGGGGAGCTGTTTTTT.

The V gene is TRBV6-2 or TRBV6-3, the J gene TRBJ2-1; the match to TRBD1 covers 7 bases. Germline trimming cut 6 bases from V and 7 bases from J; bases unmatched to any gene: 12. CDR1 is MNHEY and CDR2 is SVGEGT in the germline V gene. There are 15 residues in the CDR3. CDR3 sequence reads: CASRRDSPERNEQFF. CDR3 nucleotide sequence: TGTGCCAGCAGACGGGACAGTCCCGAGAGGAATGAGCAGTTCTTC.

The CDR3, as DNA: TGCAGTGCTAGAGATCTTGGACTAGCGGCATACGAGCAGTACTTC. Translating gives CSARDLGLAAYEQYF. The V call is TRBV20-1, the J call TRBJ2-7; 10 positions match TRBD2. Germline lookup yields CDR1 DFQATT and CDR2 SNEGSKA (reference sequence). The CDR3 length is 15 residues. V was clipped by 0 bases and J by 4 bases; unmatched bases: 6.